This T cell receptor beta chain was sequenced during a study of T-cell reconstitution after alpha-beta-depleted transplantation in children. The TCRbeta library incorporated unique molecular identifiers. TCRdb re-called the PCR reads with MiXCR, one entry per CDR3 protein. Of roughly 350,000 distinct CDR3 sequences in the sample, over 9% were seen once. This clonotype was seen a few times. CDR3 size: 18 residues. Trimming at V came to 4 bases and at J to 2 bases, leaving 11 bases not matched to a gene. CDR1 and CDR2 from the germline V gene are SGHRS and YFSETQ. This chain connects TRBV5-1 to TRBJ2-5, with TRBD2 matching over 13 bases. This clonotype originated in a human donor who donated a stem cell graft to a child with acute lymphoblastic leukemia. The specimen was PBMCs from the stem cell graft donor, collected from the stem cell graft. The CDR3: CASSRGLAGVVRQETQYF. CDR3 DNA sequence: TGCGCCAGCAGCCGCGGACTAGCGGGAGTCGTTAGGCAAGAGACCCAGTACTTC.